These 25 T cell receptor beta chains share one sample of origin, sequenced in a study of blood T cell repertoires in COVID-19 (dated by TCRdb to between 2020 and 2021). Libraries were prepared through the immunoSEQ multiplex PCR assay. Here the immuneACCESS table is served through TCRdb, limited to in-frame sequences with V and J called. Missing clones are a known gap in these copies; in checked studies unresolved V genes cover under half, and the rest lacks a known reason. For this sample the table gives 110,000 or so clones, of which around 83% were detected only once. The ten top clones hold around 6% of the sample. The specimen was peripheral blood. The receptors stem from a woman between 55 and 75 years old with COVID-19, enrolled during active disease.

This chain connects TRBV9 to TRBJ1-1; no firm D call. From germline, CDR1 is SGDLS and CDR2 YYNGEE. This CDR3 is built from 13 residues. V was trimmed by 5 bases and J by 2 bases, leaving 10 bases between them. CDR3 coding DNA: TGTGCCAGCAGGTTCAGCGCCAACACTGAAGCTTTCTTT. It encodes CASRFSANTEAFF.

V gene TRBV10-3 combines with J gene TRBJ1-4; weak D call: TRBD1 (5 bases). Trimming took 6 bases from V and 4 from J, leaving 9 bases between them. Germline assignment: CDR1 ENHRY and CDR2 SYGVKD. This CDR3 contains 13 residues. CDR3 DNA: TGTGCCATCAGCCGGGGGGGTAATGAAAAACTGTTTTTT. Its translation: CAISRGGNEKLFF.

The chain links TRBV27 to TRBJ1-5; 9 bases line up with TRBD1. V lost 5 bases to trimming and J lost 2 bases; unmatched junction nucleotides: 7. The CDR3 covers 16 residues. Germline CDR1 reads MNHEY; CDR2 reads SMNVEV (reference sequence). This CDR3 is CASSPQGALGNQPQHF. For the CDR3, the DNA is TGTGCCAGCAGTCCACAGGGGGCGTTGGGCAATCAGCCCCAGCATTTT.

The chain links TRBV5-6 to TRBJ2-5; D is undetermined. V dropped 2 bases and J dropped 2 bases, with 7 bases sitting between them. Germline V gives CDR1 SGHDT, CDR2 YYEEEE. The CDR3 length is 13 residues. The DNA of the CDR3 is TGTGCCAGCAGCTTTGAGGTACAAGAGACCCAGTACTTC. It specifies CASSFEVQETQYF.

The chain couples TRBV6-2 or TRBV6-3 to TRBJ2-1; 9 bases are shared with TRBD2. V dropped 0 bases and J dropped 3; count of bases not matched to a gene: 9. CDR3 size: 18 residues. Germline CDR1 MNHEY, CDR2 SVGEGT. Here the CDR3 reads CASSYSPPAGGFYNEQFF. As DNA, the CDR3 is TGTGCCAGCAGTTACTCTCCCCCAGCGGGGGGCTTCTACAATGAGCAGTTCTTC.

The chain links TRBV5-1 to TRBJ1-4, with 8 bases identical to TRBD1. The CDR3 runs to 15 residues. J lost 5 bases, V lost 4 bases, and 7 bases had no gene match. In germline, CDR1 is SGHRS, CDR2 YFSETQ. The CDR3: CASSTLQGANEKLFF. The CDR3 DNA sequence: TGCGCCAGCAGCACCCTCCAGGGGGCGAATGAAAAACTGTTTTTT.

This chain connects TRBV6-5 to TRBJ2-1, with 7 bases identical to TRBD1. The length of the CDR3 is 16 residues. The V gene's germline CDR1 is MNHEY and CDR2 SVGAGI. The J segment lost 7 bases and the V segment lost 0 bases, leaving 9 bases of the junction unmatched. CDR3 protein: CASSYSDPTGKNEQFF. The CDR3 coding sequence is TGTGCCAGCAGTTACTCCGACCCGACAGGGAAGAATGAGCAGTTCTTC.

The CDR3 bases are TGTGCCAGCATTGCAGGACAGAACACTGAAGCTTTCTTT. Protein product: CASIAGQNTEAFF. This chain uses TRBV28 with TRBJ1-1; D is perhaps TRBD1 (5 bases). The V gene lost 7 bases and the J gene lost 1 base, with 10 bases spanning the gap. Germline V gene data show CDR1 as MDHEN and CDR2 as SYDVKM. The CDR3 has 13 amino acids.

This sequence joins TRBV6-5 and TRBJ2-3, with 10 bases fitting TRBD2. This CDR3 comprises 15 residues. The ends lost 6 bases at V and 6 bases at J; junction bases unmatched: 9. The germline gives CDR1 MNHEY, CDR2 SVGAGI. CDR3 sequence: CASSLAGGLGDTQYF. The DNA for the CDR3 is TGTGCCAGCAGCTTAGCGGGGGGCCTAGGTGATACGCAGTATTTT.

The chain uses TRBV27 and TRBJ2-3; 9 bases map to TRBD2. Losses at the gene ends were 3 bases for V and 7 bases for J; bases not matched to a gene: 11. Germline values: CDR1 MNHEY, CDR2 SMNVEV (reference sequence). CDR3 size: 16 residues. CDR3 residues: CASSLVAGGVRNTQYF. The CDR3 region has the DNA TGTGCCAGCAGTTTGGTTGCGGGGGGGGTGAGGAATACGCAGTATTTT.

This clone came up once. The chain employs TRBV29-1 and TRBJ1-2; 8 nucleotides agree with TRBD1. The CDR3 covers 13 residues. The V and J ends lost 5 bases and 12 bases, in that order; junction bases with no gene match: 14. CDR1 is SQVTM and CDR2 is ANQGSEA in the germline V gene. CDR3 sequence reads: CSVPNLQGGGNTF. The CDR3 region has the DNA TGCAGCGTTCCCAACCTACAGGGGGGCGGCAACACCTTC. Full variable domain (rest looked up from reference TRBV29-1 and TRBJ1-2): SAVISQKPSRDICQRGTSLTIQCQVDSQVTMMFWYRQQPGQSLTLIATANQGSEATYESGFVIDKFPISRPNLTFSTLTVSNMSPEDSSIYLCSVPNLQGGGNTFGSGTRLTVV.

The V and J genes are TRBV12-5 and TRBJ1-5; 7 bases map to TRBD1. V dropped 1 base and J dropped 7; count of bases not matched to a gene: 7. Germline V gene lookup returns CDR1 LGHNT and CDR2 FRNRAP. This CDR3 comprises 15 residues. CDR3 amino acids: CASGLGTGAPQPQHF. CDR3 in DNA: TGTGCTAGTGGTTTGGGTACAGGGGCCCCACAGCCCCAGCATTTT.

The gene calls are TRBV7-8 and TRBJ1-6; D is unclear. The V end lost 5 bases, the J end lost 0 bases, and 14 bases lay between the germline ends. Germline V lookup: CDR1 SGHVS, CDR2 FQNEAQ. This CDR3 has 17 amino acids. DNA for the CDR3: TGTGCCAGCAGCCCCCGCCCGGCGGGCTCCTATAATTCACCCCTCCACTTT. This gives the protein CASSPRPAGSYNSPLHF.

This chain uses TRBV28 with TRBJ2-7; TRBD1 matches at 7 bases. Trimming took 7 bases from V and 0 from J; bases not matched to a gene: 9. CDR1 is MDHEN and CDR2 is SYDVKM in the germline V gene. CDR3 length: 15 residues. The CDR3 nucleotides are TGTGCCAGCATCATTGCGGCAGGGGGCTCCTACGAGCAGTACTTC. As protein: CASIIAAGGSYEQYF.

The genes are TRBV9 and TRBJ1-6; weak D call: TRBD1 (6 bases). The V end was cut by 4 bases, the J end by 12 bases, with 23 bases between. CDR1 is SGDLS and CDR2 is YYNGEE in the germline V gene. This CDR3 comprises 16 residues. CDR3 amino acids: CASSPRLSGGAQPLHF. CDR3 nucleotides: TGTGCCAGCAGCCCCCGTCTAAGTGGGGGGGCACAACCCCTCCACTTT.

Details on this clone: Other nucleotide sequences in the sample specify the same CDR3. The rearrangement uses TRBV19 and TRBJ2-7; 7 bases fit TRBD1. Germline CDR1 is LNHDA and CDR2 is SQIVND (reference sequence). V shed 5 bases, J shed 4 bases, and the junction held 2 bases outside the gene matches. The CDR3 sequence is 12 residues long. This CDR3 reads CASSPGGYEQYF. The DNA for the CDR3 is TGTGCCAGTAGTCCAGGGGGTTACGAGCAGTACTTC. Complete variable domain (other parts from reference TRBV19 and TRBJ2-7): DGGITQSPKYLFRKEGQNVTLSCEQNLNHDAMYWYRQDPGQGLRLIYYSQIVNDFQKGDIAEGYSVSREKKESFPLTVTSAQKNPTAFYLCASSPGGYEQYFGPGTRLTVT.

V is TRBV19 and J is TRBJ2-5; 14 nucleotides align to TRBD2. Germline V gives CDR1 LNHDA, CDR2 SQIVND (reference sequence). The CDR3 length is 16 residues. After removal of 3 bases from V and 5 bases from J, the junction contained 5 bases not matched to a gene. The DNA for the CDR3 is TGTGCCAGTAGTATCGGACGACTAGCGGGGGGGGAGACCCAGTACTTC. Residues: CASSIGRLAGGETQYF.

The rearrangement joins TRBV6-5 to TRBJ2-3; unclear D gene. The length of the CDR3 is 13 residues. With 0 bases removed from V and 8 bases from J, the gap between germline ends came to 9 bases. Germline V gene lookup returns CDR1 MNHEY and CDR2 SVGAGI. Here the CDR3 DNA reads TGTGCCAGCAGTTACTCGATTCACGGTACGCAGTATTTT. As protein: CASSYSIHGTQYF.

V and J are TRBV29-1 and TRBJ2-3; 7 bases are a match to TRBD2. After removal of 7 bases from V and 1 base from J, the junction contained 8 bases not matched to a gene. The CDR3 length is 14 residues. In germline, CDR1 is SQVTM, CDR2 ANQGSEA. CDR3 sequence reads: CSGAASGRTDTQYF. The CDR3 DNA reads as TGCAGCGGGGCGGCTAGCGGCCGCACAGATACGCAGTATTTT.

This chain connects TRBV4-1 to TRBJ1-3, with TRBD1 as a possible D gene (5 bases). The ends were cut back, 3 bases at V and 0 bases at J, with 12 bases in the middle. CDR1 and CDR2 (germline): MGHRA, YSYEKL. The length of the CDR3 is 16 residues. CDR3 sequence reads: CASSQAGQISGNTIYF. CDR3 nucleotide sequence: TGCGCCAGCAGCCAGGCAGGGCAAATCTCTGGAAACACCATATATTTT.

The chain employs TRBV6-2 or TRBV6-3 and TRBJ1-2, with D unresolved. The V end was cut by 0 bases, the J end by 8 bases, with 13 bases between. Germline V gene data show CDR1 as MNHEY and CDR2 as SVGEGT. The CDR3 sequence is 14 residues long. The CDR3 sequence: CASSYSAGLGGYTF. CDR3 nucleotide sequence: TGTGCCAGCAGTTACTCTGCGGGCCTCGGAGGCTACACCTTC.

The genes are TRBV7-7 and TRBJ2-7; weak D call: TRBD2 (6 bases). Trimming removed 0 bases from V and 3 bases from J, with 6 bases in between. CDR3 length equals 13 residues. Germline lookup yields CDR1 SSHAT and CDR2 FNYEAQ (reference sequence). The CDR3 sequence: CASSLAGGYEQYF. The DNA for the CDR3 is TGTGCCAGCAGCTTAGCCGGGGGCTACGAGCAGTACTTC. The whole variable domain, remainder taken from reference TRBV7-7 and TRBJ2-7, is GAGVSQSPRYKVTKRGQDVTLRCDPISSHATLYWYQQALGQGPEFLTYFNYEAQPDKSGLPSDRFSAERPEGSISTLTIQRTEQRDSAMYRCASSLAGGYEQYFGPGTRLTVT.

In its sample, this clone was seen once. This chain joins TRBV15 and TRBJ1-1; 7 nucleotides agree with TRBD1. CDR1 is LNHNV, CDR2 YYDKDF, per germline (reference sequence). CDR3 size: 14 residues. J gave up 6 bases and V 0 bases, and 4 bases lay outside the gene matches. DNA of the CDR3: TGTGCCACCAGCAGAGATCAGGGGGTCGCTGAAGCTTTCTTT. The encoded protein is CATSRDQGVAEAFF. Looking up the rest from reference TRBV15 and TRBJ1-1 gives the full variable domain: DAMVIQNPRYQVTQFGKPVTLSCSQTLNHNVMYWYQQKSSQAPKLLFHYYDKDFNNEADTPDNFQSRRPNTSFCFLDIRSPGLGDTAMYLCATSRDQGVAEAFFGQGTRLTVV.

The sample holds one count of this clone. J is TRBJ1-2 and V is TRBV9; no reliable D call. V was trimmed by 4 bases and J by 4 bases, leaving 20 bases between them. Germline V gene data show CDR1 as SGDLS and CDR2 as YYNGEE. This CDR3 is built from 16 residues. CDR3 bases: TGTGCCAGCAGCCCCGATGGAGGGAGGGTTTTCTATGGCTACACCTTC. Its protein product is CASSPDGGRVFYGYTF.

This clone appeared a single time. The V call is TRBV9, the J call TRBJ1-1; the D is unclear. This CDR3 spans 15 amino acids. Germline-derived CDR1 and CDR2 are SGDLS and YYNGEE. Deletions cut 0 bases from V and 0 bases from J, with 9 bases between. CDR3 protein: CASSVAVDLNTEAFF. The CDR3 bases are TGTGCCAGCAGCGTAGCTGTGGACTTGAACACTGAAGCTTTCTTT.